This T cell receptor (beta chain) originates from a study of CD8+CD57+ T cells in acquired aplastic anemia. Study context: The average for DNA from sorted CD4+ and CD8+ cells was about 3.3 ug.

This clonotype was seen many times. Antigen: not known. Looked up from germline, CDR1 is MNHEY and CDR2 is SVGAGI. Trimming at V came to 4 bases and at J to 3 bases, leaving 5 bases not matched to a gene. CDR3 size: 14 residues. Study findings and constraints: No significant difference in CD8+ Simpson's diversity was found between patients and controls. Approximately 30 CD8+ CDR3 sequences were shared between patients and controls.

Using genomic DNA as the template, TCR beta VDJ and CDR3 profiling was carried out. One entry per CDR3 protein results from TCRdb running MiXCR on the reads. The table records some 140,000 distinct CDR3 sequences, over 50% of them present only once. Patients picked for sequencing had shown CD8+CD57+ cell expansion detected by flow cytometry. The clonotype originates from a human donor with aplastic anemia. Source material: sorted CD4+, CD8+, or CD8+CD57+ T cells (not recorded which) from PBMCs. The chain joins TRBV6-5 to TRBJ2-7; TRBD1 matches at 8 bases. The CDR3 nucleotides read TGTGCCAGCAGTTCGGGACAGGATTTCTACGAGCAGTACTTC. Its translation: CASSSGQDFYEQYF.